The clone carrying this T cell receptor beta chain showed up just once. The source of the sample is a study of shared clonotypes between healthy human individuals. The sequenced material, unsorted PBMC DNA, was run on ten immunoSEQ deep assay plates. The assay was immunoSEQ multiplex PCR, and TCRdb's table has in-frame clones only and misses some. The data hold about 450,000 clones, with 65% to 80% observed a single time. The source of this sequence is a woman aged 40 to 50 in good health. Some clones in this sample may be carry-over from other donors' samples. Sample: PBMCs.

The CDR3 DNA reads TGTGCCAGCAGGGGGGGCGGGACTAGTCTCACCGGGGAGCTGTTTTTT. It is translated as CASRGGGTSLTGELFF. The chain is built from TRBV28 and TRBJ2-2, with 8 bases fitting TRBD2. The CDR3 spans 16 residues. CDR1 is MDHEN and CDR2 is SYDVKM in the germline V gene. J gave up 4 bases and V 6 bases, and 10 bases lay outside the gene matches.